This TCR beta chain was identified during a study of technical replicates of blood from a few donors. The assay was immunoSEQ multiplex PCR, and TCRdb's table has in-frame clones only and misses some. Of about 56,000 clones listed, 80% to 95% are singletons. The germline V gene has CDR1 MNHEY and CDR2 SMNVEV (reference sequence). The V and J ends lost 5 bases and 5 bases, in that order; junction bases with no gene match: 9. The CDR3 is 15 amino acids. What was sequenced was PBMCs. The clonotype originates from a human donor in good health. Some clones in this sample may be carry-over from other donors' samples. This rearrangement joins TRBV27 to TRBJ2-3; 8 bases align to TRBD2. CDR3 amino acids: CASSPRAGAGDTQYF. The CDR3 DNA reads as TGTGCCAGCAGTCCTCGAGCGGGGGCCGGAGATACGCAGTATTTT.